The clone carrying this TCR beta chain has more than one count but fewer than ten. Its specificity is unknown. The data belong to a study of cytomegalovirus exposure and HLA in healthy donors. Study-wide findings and caveats: Among the CMV-associated chains, a few were confirmed in vitro as specific for CMV antigens.

The primer mix had 60 Vbeta and 13 Jbeta primers. Assay used: immunoSEQ multiplex PCR; TCRdb lists only in-frame clones, some missing. The sample includes more than 95,000 clones, roughly 75% of them seen just once. The sequenced sample was PBMCs. This clonotype was sampled from a female donor in good health and CMV-seronegative.

The CDR3 reads CATGLAGKQYF. CDR3 DNA sequence: TGTGCCACCGGCCTGGCAGGCAAGCAGTACTTC. The chain joins TRBV19 to TRBJ2-7; D ambiguous. The germline CDR1 and CDR2 sequences are LNHDA and SQIVND (reference sequence). With 10 bases removed from V and 8 bases from J, the gap between germline ends came to 15 bases. This CDR3 has 11 residues.